This TCR beta chain was identified during a study of Ad26.COV2.S vaccination and SARS-CoV-2 variants. Overall study: A COV1001 Ad26.COV2.S trial-arm participant provided the sample.

This CDR3 has 14 residues. V lost 5 bases to trimming and J lost 5 bases; unmatched junction nucleotides: 4. CDR1 is SEHNR and CDR2 is FQNEAQ in the germline V gene (reference sequence). The treatment was: about 20 received Ad26.COV2.S at low or high dose, single or two shots; about 5 received placebo; per-sample allocation not given. After the first vaccine or placebo injection, samples were drawn on day 63. Participants' vaccine, an Ad26 vector, delivered Wuhan-strain SARS-CoV-2 spike. Only in-frame clones appear in the TCRdb table, and some are missing; sequencing was by immunoSEQ multiplex PCR. The sample lists about 350,000 clones, 80% to 90% seen once, with approximately 5% in the top ten.

The origin of this receptor is a person aged 18-65 years who received the Ad26.COV2.S COVID-19 vaccine or a placebo. The rearrangement uses TRBV7-9 and TRBJ2-1, with 9 bases matching TRBD2. The source material was peripheral blood, sampled in a trial of Ad26.COV2.S vaccine versus placebo. CDR3 in DNA: TGTGCCAGCAGCCTTAGCGGGGGAGACAATGAGCAGTTCTTC. Amino acid sequence: CASSLSGGDNEQFF.